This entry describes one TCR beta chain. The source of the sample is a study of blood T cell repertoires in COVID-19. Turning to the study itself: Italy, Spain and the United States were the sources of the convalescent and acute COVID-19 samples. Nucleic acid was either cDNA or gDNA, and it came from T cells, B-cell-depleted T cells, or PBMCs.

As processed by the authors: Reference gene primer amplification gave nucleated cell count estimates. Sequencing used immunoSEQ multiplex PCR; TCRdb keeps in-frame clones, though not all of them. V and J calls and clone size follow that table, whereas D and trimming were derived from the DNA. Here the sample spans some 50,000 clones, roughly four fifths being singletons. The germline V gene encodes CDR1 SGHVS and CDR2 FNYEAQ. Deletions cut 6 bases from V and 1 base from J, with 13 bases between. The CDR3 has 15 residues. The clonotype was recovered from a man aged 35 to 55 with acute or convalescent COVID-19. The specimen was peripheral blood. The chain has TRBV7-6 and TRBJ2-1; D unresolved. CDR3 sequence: CASSTGGRSYNEQFF. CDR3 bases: TGTGCCAGCAGTACCGGCGGTAGGTCCTACAATGAGCAGTTCTTC. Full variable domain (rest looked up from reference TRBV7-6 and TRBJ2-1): GAGVSQSPRYKVTKRGQDVALRCDPISGHVSLYWYRQALGQGPEFLTYFNYEAQQDKSGLPNDRFSAERPEGSISTLTIQRTEQRDSAMYRCASSTGGRSYNEQFFGPGTRLTVL.